This entry lists 10 T cell receptor beta chains sequenced from one sample in a study of beta chain features in type 1 diabetes. The sequenced template was cDNA made from the entire isolated RNA. Measured with immunoSEQ multiplex PCR; TCRdb has only the in-frame clones, and not every one. The sample consists of about 150,000 clones, 7.5% to 9.5% of them appearing once. Sequences were obtained from central memory CD4+ T cells from blood. The receptors come from a woman between 18 and 30 years old in good health.

This clone was counted between two and nine times. As DNA, the CDR3 is TGCGCCAGCAGCTTGGTTCCGGACAATGAGCAGTTCTTC. Its protein product is CASSLVPDNEQFF. The chain links TRBV5-1 to TRBJ2-1; no firm D call. This CDR3 comprises 13 residues. The germline gives CDR1 SGHRS, CDR2 YFSETQ. V was cut by 0 bases and J by 5 bases, with 6 bases left in between.

The V call is TRBV19, the J call TRBJ2-1; 11 bases align to TRBD2. This CDR3 comprises 15 residues. Germline lookup yields CDR1 LNHDA and CDR2 SQIVND (reference sequence). V dropped 8 bases and J dropped 8; count of bases not matched to a gene: 11. The CDR3 nucleotides are TGTGCCAGTGCCGAACTAGCGGGAGTGTCATATGAGCAGTTCTTC. The encoded protein is CASAELAGVSYEQFF. The full variable domain, rest sourced from reference TRBV19 and TRBJ2-1, is DGGITQSPKYLFRKEGQNVTLSCEQNLNHDAMYWYRQDPGQGLRLIYYSQIVNDFQKGDIAEGYSVSREKKESFPLTVTSAQKNPTAFYLCASAELAGVSYEQFFGPGTRLTVL.

This sequence joins TRBV7-9 and TRBJ2-2; D perhaps matches TRBD1 (7 bases). Germline V gives CDR1 SEHNR, CDR2 FQNEAQ (reference sequence). The V end was cut by 2 bases, the J end by 6 bases, with 10 bases between. CDR3 length: 14 amino acids. This chain's CDR3 is CASSLQGGPGELFF. CDR3 nucleotide sequence: TGTGCCAGCAGCTTACAGGGGGGCCCCGGGGAGCTGTTTTTT.

This clone was detected only a few times. The chain couples TRBV5-1 to TRBJ2-5, with 14 bases lining up with TRBD2. CDR1 SGHRS and CDR2 YFSETQ come from the germline V gene. With V trimmed by 4 bases and J by 4 bases, 15 bases remained unmatched. The CDR3 totals 19 residues. The CDR3 loop is CASSPGLAGGPRVGETQYF. The CDR3, as DNA: TGCGCCAGCAGCCCAGGACTAGCGGGAGGACCTAGAGTAGGAGAGACCCAGTACTTC.

The chain couples TRBV7-9 to TRBJ2-1, with 10 positions matching TRBD1. Trimming took 5 bases from V and 4 from J; bases not matched to a gene: 5. From germline, CDR1 is SEHNR and CDR2 FQNEAQ (reference sequence). The CDR3 contains 15 residues. In DNA form, the CDR3 reads TGTGCCAGCAGCCGAGGGACAGGGGTTTACAATGAGCAGTTCTTC. Translating gives CASSRGTGVYNEQFF.

The gene calls are TRBV5-4 and TRBJ2-2; 8 nucleotides agree with TRBD2. The CDR3 contains 17 residues. V lost 5 bases, J lost 5 bases, and 14 bases stayed unmatched. Per germline, CDR1 SGHNT and CDR2 YYREEE (reference sequence). CDR3 DNA sequence: TGTGCCAGCAGACCGGGCGGGGGGCCTTGGGGAACCGGGGAGCTGTTTTTT. Residues: CASRPGGGPWGTGELFF.

The chain combines TRBV6-6 with TRBJ2-7, with no clear D. The germline gives CDR1 MNHNY, CDR2 SVGAGI (reference sequence). This CDR3 has 12 amino acids. Trimming took off 2 bases at V and 4 bases at J, with 6 bases between the two ends. The CDR3: CASSYGQYEQYF. The CDR3 DNA sequence: TGTGCCAGCAGTTACGGGCAGTACGAGCAGTACTTC.

In its sample, this clone was seen a few times. This rearrangement joins TRBV11-2 to TRBJ1-1, with D maybe TRBD1 (5 bases). The germline V and J ends were trimmed by 5 bases and 7 bases, with 14 bases remaining between them. This CDR3 has 13 amino acids. Germline V gives CDR1 SGHAT, CDR2 FQNNGV. CDR3 protein: CASSRGGLDEAFF. The DNA of the CDR3 is TGTGCCAGCAGCCGCGGGGGTCTAGATGAAGCTTTCTTT.

This clone was observed a handful of times. The V call is TRBV7-9, the J call TRBJ2-3, with D uncertain. The ends were cut back, 8 bases at V and 6 bases at J, with 15 bases in the middle. In germline, CDR1 is SEHNR, CDR2 FQNEAQ (reference sequence). The CDR3 runs to 13 residues. The chain's CDR3 is CASARPSQDTQYF. CDR3 nucleotide sequence: TGTGCCAGCGCTAGACCCTCCCAGGATACGCAGTATTTT.

There are a few counts of this clone. The DNA for the CDR3 is TGTGCCAGCAGCTCGGGACAGGGGGCCAATACGCAGTATTTT. Protein sequence: CASSSGQGANTQYF. The rearrangement links TRBV11-2 to TRBJ2-3, with 12 bases identical to TRBD1. This CDR3 is built from 14 residues. Germline CDR1 SGHAT, CDR2 FQNNGV. Unmatched junction bases numbered 3, after V lost 4 bases and J lost 7 bases.